One and the same sample provided the 26 T cell receptor beta chains below, sequenced in a study of blood T cells in healthy people across ages. Together with a sample-barcoded 5' primer, a J-beta primer mix was included in a second PCR lasting 7 to 11 cycles. TCRdb re-called the 5' RACE reads through MiXCR, storing one row per CDR3 protein. This table holds around 1,600,000 distinct CDR3 sequences, approximately 42% found once. The specimen was blood. The receptor source for this set is a woman between 18 and 29 years old in good health.

Many counts were recorded for this clonotype. The chain uses TRBV5-1 and TRBJ2-3, with D possibly matching TRBD1 (6 bases). Trimming removed 2 bases from V and 2 bases from J, with 9 bases in between. This CDR3 is 14 amino acids long. Germline V gene sequence: CDR1 SGHRS, CDR2 YFSETQ. CDR3 nucleotide sequence: TGCGCCAGCAGCTTTACAGGGACCACAGATACGCAGTATTTT. Its translation is CASSFTGTTDTQYF.

This clonotype was seen a handful of times. The chain is built from TRBV27 and TRBJ1-2; 8 positions match TRBD1. This CDR3 has 15 amino acids. Germline values: CDR1 MNHEY, CDR2 SMNVEV (reference sequence). Trimming cost V 4 bases and J 2 bases; bases outside gene matches: 6. Here the CDR3 DNA reads TGTGCCAGCAGTTCCCGGACAGGGCCGAACTATGGCTACACCTTC. It yields the protein CASSSRTGPNYGYTF.

In its sample, this clonotype was seen a few times. The chain uses TRBV9 and TRBJ2-3; unclear D gene. Germline V gene lookup returns CDR1 SGDLS and CDR2 YYNGEE. The V end lost 2 bases, the J end lost 2 bases, and 3 bases lay between the germline ends. This CDR3 has 12 residues. Here the CDR3 reads CASSVPTDTQYF. The CDR3 DNA reads TGTGCCAGCAGCGTCCCCACAGATACGCAGTATTTT.

As to this clonotype: The junction departs from the called germline gene at one end, perhaps through a read error. The rearrangement joins TRBV11-2 to TRBJ1-6; 11 bases fit TRBD1. Germline V gene lookup returns CDR1 SGHAT and CDR2 FQNNGV. The CDR3 loop spans 18 amino acids. CDR3 sequence (DNA): TGTGCCAGCAGTCAAAGAGGGTTTCGGGACAGGGGGAATTTACCCCTCCACTTT. Its protein is CASSQRGFRDRGNLPLHF.

The chain employs TRBV29-1 and TRBJ1-1, with 9 bases aligning to TRBD1. Germline CDR1 and CDR2: SQVTM and ANQGSEA. This CDR3 is 14 amino acids long. The V gene end was trimmed by 7 bases and the J gene end by 4 bases; junction bases not matched to a gene: 10. CDR3 region: CSGGRDRAGTEAFF. The CDR3 DNA sequence: TGCAGCGGTGGCCGGGACAGGGCTGGCACTGAAGCTTTCTTT.

With regard to this clonotype: This may be a read error, as it is one base from a much larger clone. The rearrangement joins TRBV4-1 to TRBJ2-7; tentatively, D is TRBD2 (6 bases). The CDR3 runs to 15 residues. Trimming shortened V by 1 base and J by 0 bases, and 10 bases separated the two germline ends. CDR1 is MGHRA and CDR2 is YSYEKL in the germline V gene. The CDR3 region has the DNA TGCGCCAGCAGCCAAGGACGAGCGGGCTCCTACGAGCAGTACTTC. It specifies CASSQGRAGSYEQYF.

This clonotype appeared a few times. The V call is TRBV6-2 or TRBV6-3, the J call TRBJ2-5; D is unclear. CDR1 and CDR2 (germline): MNHEY, SVGEGT. Deletions cut 2 bases from V and 11 bases from J, with 12 bases between. The CDR3 sequence is 12 residues long. The CDR3 sequence: CASSYLRTEQYF. The CDR3 DNA sequence: TGTGCCAGCAGTTACCTCAGAACGGAGCAGTACTTC.

This clonotype was seen only a few times. The chain carries TRBV9 and TRBJ2-4; D gene unclear. The assigned J gene may be wrong: the sequence end matches TRBJ2-5 better. CDR3 size: 15 residues. Germline V gene lookup returns CDR1 SGDLS and CDR2 YYNGEE. CDR3 sequence (DNA): TGTGCCAGCAGCGTAGTAAGGATTAGGGAAGAGACCCAGTACTTC. Translation gives CASSVVRIREETQYF.

V and J are TRBV3-1 and TRBJ2-5; D is ambiguous. Germline assignment: CDR1 LGHDT and CDR2 YNNKEL (reference sequence). This CDR3 is 15 amino acids long. With 1 base removed from V and 5 bases from J, the gap between germline ends came to 14 bases. CDR3 sequence: CASSQVVGPWETQYF. CDR3 nucleotide sequence: TGTGCCAGCAGCCAAGTAGTCGGCCCCTGGGAGACCCAGTACTTC.

The chain has TRBV12-3 or TRBV12-4 and TRBJ2-1, with TRBD2 identical over 7 bases. The J call may be incorrect, as the DNA end agrees better with TRBJ2-7. This CDR3 region has 15 residues. The CDR3 spells CASTRLAGDYNEQYF. DNA of the CDR3: TGTGCCAGCACTCGTCTCGCGGGGGACTACAATGAGCAGTACTTC.

This chain joins TRBV20-1 and TRBJ1-2, with D tentatively TRBD1 (6 bases). Trimming stripped 2 bases from V and 1 base from J, with 14 bases between. Per the germline V gene, CDR1 is DFQATT and CDR2 is SNEGSKA (reference sequence). The CDR3 has 15 amino acids. CDR3 sequence (DNA): TGCAGTGCTAGAAAAACAGGGCGGGATAACTATGGCTACACCTTC. It codes for CSARKTGRDNYGYTF.

This clonotype was seen only a few times. V is TRBV6-5 and J is TRBJ2-6; D unclear. Germline V gene data show CDR1 as MNHEY and CDR2 as SVGAGI. The V end lost 8 bases, the J end lost 0 bases, and 8 bases lay between the germline ends. The CDR3 runs 14 residues. Written as DNA, the CDR3 is TGTGCCAGCGCCATGAGCTCTGGGGCCAACGTCCTGACTTTC. It yields the protein CASAMSSGANVLTF.

V usage is TRBV7-9 and J usage is TRBJ2-4; 9 bases align to TRBD2. Germline lookup yields CDR1 SEHNR and CDR2 FQNEAQ (reference sequence). CDR3 length equals 14 residues. With V trimmed by 5 bases and J by 4 bases, 3 bases remained unmatched. The CDR3 DNA sequence: TGTGCCAGCAGCACCGCGGGGGGGAAAAACATTCAGTACTTC. It translates to CASSTAGGKNIQYF.

The chain has TRBV21-1 and TRBJ2-3; TRBD2 is the table's D call and was not checked against the DNA. TRBV21-1 is a pseudogene. The CDR3 covers 20 residues. For the CDR3, the DNA is TGTGCCAGCAGCAAAGGGTCAGGACTAGCATTAGCAGCGAGCACAGATACGCAGTATTTT. Amino acids: CASSKGSGLALAASTDTQYF.

This clonotype was observed a few times. The genes are TRBV15 and TRBJ2-7; D is unclear. The ends were cut back, 0 bases at V and 7 bases at J, with 19 bases in the middle. The CDR3 runs to 16 residues. CDR1 LNHNV and CDR2 YYDKDF come from the germline V gene (reference sequence). The CDR3 loop reads CATSRDLSGFRNEQYF. The CDR3, as DNA: TGTGCCACCAGCAGAGATCTCTCGGGTTTTAGGAATGAGCAGTACTTC.

This clonotype was seen a few times. This chain joins TRBV6-5 and TRBJ2-7; D is perhaps TRBD2 (6 bases). The CDR3 is made up of 15 amino acids. Trimming took off 6 bases at V and 3 bases at J, with 18 bases between the two ends. CDR1 and CDR2 (germline): MNHEY, SVGAGI. The CDR3 DNA follows: TGTGCCAGCAGACCGCTGGGGGGACCTTTCTACGAGCAGTACTTC. Protein product: CASRPLGGPFYEQYF.

This clonotype has more than one count but fewer than ten. This chain links TRBV25-1 with TRBJ2-7; 10 bases are a match to TRBD1. The CDR3 length is 14 residues. Germline trimming cut 8 bases from V and 1 base from J; bases unmatched to any gene: 5. The V gene's germline CDR1 is MGHDK and CDR2 SYGVNS. CDR3 residues: CASGRQGASYEQYF. The CDR3 DNA reads TGTGCCAGCGGGAGACAGGGGGCGTCCTACGAGCAGTACTTC.

The rearrangement links TRBV7-9 to TRBJ1-1; D possibly corresponds to TRBD1 (6 bases). Deletions cut 3 bases from V and 1 base from J, with 15 bases between. The CDR3 length is 16 residues. Germline lookup yields CDR1 SEHNR and CDR2 FQNEAQ (reference sequence). This chain's CDR3 is CASSLRGHSPNTEAFF. In DNA form, the CDR3 reads TGTGCCAGCAGCTTGAGGGGACATTCACCGAACACTGAAGCTTTCTTT. Full variable domain (missing parts from reference TRBV7-9 and TRBJ1-1): DTGVSQNPRHKITKRGQNVTFRCDPISEHNRLYWYRQTLGQGPEFLTYFQNEAQLEKSRLLSDRFSAERPKGSFSTLEIQRTEQGDSAMYLCASSLRGHSPNTEAFFGQGTRLTVV.

The genes are TRBV7-2 and TRBJ1-4, with 8 positions matching TRBD1. From germline, CDR1 is SGHTA and CDR2 FQGNSA. The V segment lost 2 bases and the J segment 6 bases; nucleotides outside the gene matches: 11. The CDR3 has 17 residues. The CDR3 coding sequence is TGTGCCAGCAGCTTAAGGCGGTCAGGGGGCTTGGATGAAAAACTGTTTTTT. It yields the protein CASSLRRSGGLDEKLFF. The variable domain in full, with the rest retrieved from reference TRBV7-2 and TRBJ1-4, is GAGVSQSPSNKVTEKGKDVELRCDPISGHTALYWYRQSLGQGLEFLIYFQGNSAPDKSGLPSDRFSAERTGGSVSTLTIQRTQQEDSAVYLCASSLRRSGGLDEKLFFGSGTQLSVL.

This clonotype came up a few times. This chain uses TRBV5-1 with TRBJ2-1; 7 bases map to TRBD1. The J segment lost 8 bases and the V segment lost 4 bases, leaving 3 bases of the junction unmatched. CDR3 length: 12 residues. Looked up from germline, CDR1 is SGHRS and CDR2 is YFSETQ. CDR3 bases: TGCGCCAGCAGCACCCAGGGGGATGAGCAGTTCTTC. As protein: CASSTQGDEQFF.

This clonotype was detected only a few times. A read error may account for a junction end that differs from germline. The rearrangement links TRBV7-7 to TRBJ2-3, with a weak D call TRBD2 (6 bases). Per the germline V gene, CDR1 is SSHAT and CDR2 is FNYEAQ (reference sequence). The length of the CDR3 is 14 residues. The CDR3: CASSEKGGWSAQYF. The CDR3 coding sequence is TGTGCTAGCAGCGAAAAGGGAGGATGGAGTGCGCAGTATTTT.

The chain couples TRBV7-2 to TRBJ2-3, with 10 bases matching TRBD1. The CDR3 contains 17 residues. Trimming at V came to 5 bases and at J to 1 base, leaving 9 bases not matched to a gene. Germline V CDR1 and CDR2: SGHTA, FQGNSA. The CDR3 nucleotides read TGTGCCAGCAGCCTCCAGGGACAGGGGAGGGGCACAGATACGCAGTATTTT. It yields the protein CASSLQGQGRGTDTQYF.

This clonotype appeared a few times. This chain's CDR3 is CSARDRRDTNFNQPQHF. The CDR3 DNA reads as TGCAGTGCTAGAGACCGCCGGGACACCAACTTTAATCAGCCCCAGCATTTT. The chain employs TRBV20-1 and TRBJ1-5, with D possibly being TRBD1 (6 bases). Trimming shortened V by 0 bases and J by 4 bases, and 19 bases separated the two germline ends. Germline assignment: CDR1 DFQATT and CDR2 SNEGSKA (reference sequence). The CDR3 length is 17 residues.

J is TRBJ1-6 and V is TRBV7-2, with 11 bases aligning to TRBD1. This CDR3 region has 15 residues. The V segment lost 3 bases and the J segment 12 bases; nucleotides outside the gene matches: 7. Germline CDR1 is SGHTA and CDR2 is FQGNSA. The CDR3 reads CASSFQRDRGRPLHF. The CDR3 nucleotides are TGTGCCAGCAGCTTCCAAAGGGACAGGGGGAGACCCCTCCACTTT. Drawing the rest from reference TRBV7-2 and TRBJ1-6, the complete variable domain is GAGVSQSPSNKVTEKGKDVELRCDPISGHTALYWYRQSLGQGLEFLIYFQGNSAPDKSGLPSDRFSAERTGGSVSTLTIQRTQQEDSAVYLCASSFQRDRGRPLHFGNGTRLTVT.

This sequence joins TRBV10-3 and TRBJ2-7; 7 positions agree with TRBD1. Germline loops: CDR1 ENHRY, CDR2 SYGVKD. V lost 6 bases to trimming and J lost 1 base; unmatched junction nucleotides: 3. This CDR3 is built from 13 residues. CDR3 loop: CAISPQGSYEQYF. DNA for the CDR3: TGTGCCATCAGCCCACAGGGGTCCTACGAGCAGTACTTC.

The V and J genes are TRBV9 and TRBJ2-3; no reliable D call. Germline V lookup: CDR1 SGDLS, CDR2 YYNGEE. The CDR3 consists of 14 residues. The V end lost 0 bases, the J end lost 2 bases, and 7 bases lay between the germline ends. CDR3 nucleotides: TGTGCCAGCAGCGTAGAACAGCTCACAGATACGCAGTATTTT. It yields the protein CASSVEQLTDTQYF.